These 24 T cell receptor beta chains were sequenced from one sample in a study of blood T cell repertoires in COVID-19. This table comes from immunoSEQ multiplex PCR, and its TCRdb copy is limited to in-frame clones, with some not included. The data show just under 65,000 clones, roughly four fifths seen once. Material for sequencing was peripheral blood. These receptors came from a human donor in a cohort sampled during active COVID-19.

The chain links TRBV7-2 to TRBJ2-5; TRBD2 matches at 7 bases. CDR3 size: 14 residues. The germline CDR1 and CDR2 sequences are SGHTA and FQGNSA. V was pared by 3 bases and J by 2 bases, with 3 bases of the junction left unmatched. Here the CDR3 DNA reads TGTGCCAGCAGCTTGGGCGGGGGTCAAGAGACCCAGTACTTC. Translating it yields CASSLGGGQETQYF.

The chain joins TRBV7-6 to TRBJ2-1; 8 bases agree with TRBD2. V dropped 2 bases and J dropped 5; count of bases not matched to a gene: 11. CDR1 SGHVS and CDR2 FNYEAQ come from the germline V gene. The length of the CDR3 is 17 residues. CDR3 nucleotides: TGTGCCAGCAGCTTACGGGTCGGGAGGGGGTCAAACAATGAGCAGTTCTTC. Its protein is CASSLRVGRGSNNEQFF.

CDR3 sequence reads: CATSELTSGGADTQYF. DNA for the CDR3: TGTGCCACCAGTGAGCTGACTAGCGGGGGTGCAGATACGCAGTATTTT. The gene calls are TRBV24-1 and TRBJ2-3, with TRBD2 matching 12 bases. Germline-derived CDR1 and CDR2 are KGHDR and SFDVKD. The trim removed 4 bases at V and 4 bases at J, leaving 5 bases unmatched. CDR3 length equals 16 residues.

V gene TRBV11-1 combines with J gene TRBJ2-7, with a weak D call TRBD2 (6 bases). Germline loops: CDR1 SGHAT, CDR2 FQDESV (reference sequence). V gave up 5 bases and J gave up 3 bases, with 11 bases separating them. The CDR3 consists of 13 residues. The chain's CDR3 is CASSPWGVYEQYF. The CDR3 DNA sequence: TGTGCCAGCAGCCCCTGGGGGGTCTACGAGCAGTACTTC.

V usage is TRBV19 and J usage is TRBJ2-1; 9 bases align to TRBD2. CDR3 length equals 17 residues. CDR1 is LNHDA and CDR2 is SQIVND in the germline V gene (reference sequence). J was trimmed by 0 bases and V by 3 bases; bases with no gene match: 6. The CDR3 spells CASSIPSGTYSYNEQFF. The CDR3 DNA reads as TGTGCCAGTAGTATTCCTAGCGGGACCTACTCCTACAATGAGCAGTTCTTC.

The chain carries TRBV5-5 and TRBJ2-7; TRBD1 matches at 8 bases. The junction had 6 bases not matched to a gene; V was cut back by 4 bases and J by 0 bases. This CDR3 spans 15 amino acids. Germline loops: CDR1 SGHKS, CDR2 YYEKEE (reference sequence). The CDR3 region is CASSRAGQASYEQYF. In DNA, the CDR3 is TGTGCCAGCAGCAGGGCGGGACAGGCCTCCTACGAGCAGTACTTC.

This chain links TRBV10-1 with TRBJ2-2; possibly TRBD2 for D (5 bases). This CDR3 contains 14 residues. Trimming stripped 8 bases from V and 0 bases from J, with 10 bases between. Germline V gives CDR1 WNHNN, CDR2 SYGVQD (reference sequence). This CDR3 reads CASRLAPNTGELFF. The CDR3 DNA follows: TGCGCCAGCCGTTTAGCGCCGAACACCGGGGAGCTGTTTTTT.

Concerning this clone: Other DNA sequences from this sample encode an identical CDR3 as well. The chain carries TRBV2 and TRBJ1-5; D gene uncertain. The V end lost 1 base, the J end lost 6 bases, and 7 bases lay between the germline ends. This CDR3 contains 13 residues. From germline, CDR1 is SNHLY and CDR2 FYNNEI. CDR3 sequence reads: CASSEGARQPQHF. CDR3 nucleotides: TGTGCCAGCAGTGAAGGGGCCCGTCAGCCCCAGCATTTT.

This clone was counted a single time. The chain is built from TRBV5-1 and TRBJ1-3, with 10 bases aligning to TRBD1. After removal of 0 bases from V and 0 bases from J, the junction contained 6 bases not matched to a gene. Germline assignment: CDR1 SGHRS and CDR2 YFSETQ. The CDR3 contains 18 residues. CDR3 loop: CASSLAGTGVGSGNTIYF. The CDR3 DNA reads TGCGCCAGCAGCTTGGCTGGGACAGGGGTTGGCTCTGGAAACACCATATATTTT.

The V call is TRBV5-6, the J call TRBJ2-1; D is possibly TRBD1 (7 bases). The CDR3 covers 16 residues. The germline CDR1 and CDR2 sequences are SGHDT and YYEEEE. With 5 bases removed from V and 0 bases from J, the gap between germline ends came to 15 bases. The CDR3 nucleotides are TGTGCCAGCAGACTAGCAGGGGGGAGCTCCTACAATGAGCAGTTCTTC. Its protein product is CASRLAGGSSYNEQFF.

This clone was recorded a few times. The V and J genes are TRBV7-9 and TRBJ1-1; possibly TRBD1 for D (6 bases). Germline V lookup: CDR1 SEHNR, CDR2 FQNEAQ (reference sequence). CDR3 size: 14 residues. V lost 5 bases, J lost 4 bases, and 14 bases lay in between. CDR3 sequence (DNA): TGTGCCAGCAGCCCCCAGGGACAACCCACTGAAGCTTTCTTT. Protein product: CASSPQGQPTEAFF.

V is TRBV6-5 and J is TRBJ2-1; D gene unclear. Trimming took 0 bases from V and 11 from J, leaving 11 bases between them. CDR3 length equals 13 residues. CDR1 is MNHEY and CDR2 is SVGAGI in the germline V gene. CDR3 coding DNA: TGTGCCAGCAGTTACTCAATTACAGAGAAGCAGTTCTTC. Protein product: CASSYSITEKQFF.

CDR3 sequence reads: CASSWGQGWLQPQHF. As DNA, the CDR3 is TGTGCCAGCAGTTGGGGACAGGGCTGGTTACAGCCCCAGCATTTT. The V gene is TRBV28, the J gene TRBJ1-5, with TRBD1 identical over 9 bases. Germline V CDR1 and CDR2: MDHEN, SYDVKM. V trimming: 4 bases; J trimming: 7 bases; junction bases outside the gene matches: 8. CDR3 length: 15 amino acids. The whole variable domain, filled in from reference TRBV28 and TRBJ1-5, reads DVKVTQSSRYLVKRTGEKVFLECVQDMDHENMFWYRQDPGLGLRLIYFSYDVKMKEKGDIPEGYSVSREKKERFSLILESASTNQTSMYLCASSWGQGWLQPQHFGDGTRLSIL.

The V gene is TRBV2, the J gene TRBJ2-5, with D hard to call. CDR1 is SNHLY, CDR2 FYNNEI, per germline. V was cut by 8 bases and J by 5 bases, with 12 bases left in between. This CDR3 comprises 12 residues. The CDR3 coding sequence is TGTGCCAGCGGAGTGAGAACGGAGACCCAGTACTTC. Translation: CASGVRTETQYF.

The chain joins TRBV18 to TRBJ1-2; 8 bases are shared with TRBD1. The CDR3 extends over 16 amino acids. The germline gives CDR1 KGHSH, CDR2 LQKENI. The V gene end was trimmed by 5 bases and the J gene end by 6 bases; junction bases not matched to a gene: 14. CDR3 DNA sequence: TGTGCCAGCTCAAAGCTCAGTCAGGGGGCGCAGGATGGCTACACCTTC. It specifies CASSKLSQGAQDGYTF.

There are a few counts of this clone. In DNA, the CDR3 is TGTGCCAGCTCCCCGGACAGGGTGGCTGAAGCTTTCTTT. Protein sequence: CASSPDRVAEAFF. The gene calls are TRBV18 and TRBJ1-1, with 8 positions matching TRBD1. CDR3 length equals 13 residues. Germline values: CDR1 KGHSH, CDR2 LQKENI. The V segment lost 6 bases and the J segment 6 bases; nucleotides outside the gene matches: 6.

The chain couples TRBV7-8 to TRBJ2-1; 16 bases agree with TRBD2. This CDR3 spans 18 amino acids. V gave up 2 bases and J gave up 6 bases; unmatched junction bases: 7. Germline CDR1 reads SGHVS; CDR2 reads FQNEAQ. The CDR3 DNA follows: TGTGCCAGCAGCTTATTAGTGGGACTAGCGGGGGGGCGCAATGAGCAGTTCTTC. Translation: CASSLLVGLAGGRNEQFF.

CDR3 residues: CASRQLGYGYTF. As DNA, the CDR3 is TGTGCCAGCAGACAGCTGGGCTATGGCTACACCTTC. The chain joins TRBV28 to TRBJ1-2; D is undetermined. This CDR3 contains 12 residues. Germline CDR1 is MDHEN and CDR2 is SYDVKM. V gave up 6 bases and J gave up 4 bases, with 9 bases separating them.

CDR3 sequence: CASSSGATNEKLFF. In nucleotides, the CDR3 is TGTGCCAGCAGCTCAGGGGCAACTAATGAAAAACTGTTTTTT. The J gene is TRBJ1-4, the V gene TRBV6-5; a weak D match, TRBD1 (6 bases). CDR1 and CDR2 (germline): MNHEY, SVGAGI. The CDR3 spans 14 residues. V was shortened by 6 bases and J by 0 bases, with 8 bases between the two germline ends.

The genes are TRBV21-1 and TRBJ1-2; TRBD1 is taken as the D call from the table, unchecked against the DNA. TRBV21-1 is a known pseudogene. CDR3 size: 15 residues. The CDR3 loop reads CASSKGVRGNYGYTF. In DNA form, the CDR3 reads TGTGCCAGCAGCAAAGGGGTCAGGGGTAACTATGGCTACACCTTC.

The chain combines TRBV5-4 with TRBJ1-2, with D possibly TRBD1 on 6 matching bases. V was trimmed by 4 bases and J by 8 bases, leaving 12 bases between them. This CDR3 is built from 12 residues. Germline values: CDR1 SGHNT, CDR2 YYREEE (reference sequence). CDR3 in amino acids: CASSGDRLGYTF. The DNA for the CDR3 is TGTGCCAGCAGCGGAGACAGGCTAGGCTACACCTTC. Variable domain in full (rest from reference TRBV5-4 and TRBJ1-2): ETGVTQSPTHLIKTRGQQVTLRCSSQSGHNTVSWYQQALGQGPQFIFQYYREEENGRGNFPPRFSGLQFPNYSSELNVNALELDDSALYLCASSGDRLGYTFGSGTRLTVV.

This CDR3 reads CASSPGTGASNQPQHF. The CDR3, as DNA: TGTGCCAGCAGCCCCGGGACAGGGGCCAGCAATCAGCCCCAGCATTTT. The rearrangement uses TRBV9 and TRBJ1-5, with TRBD1 identical over 10 bases. Unmatched junction bases numbered 5, after V lost 4 bases and J lost 1 base. This CDR3 is 16 amino acids long. Per germline, CDR1 SGDLS and CDR2 YYNGEE.

There are a few counts of this clone. The chain couples TRBV6-5 to TRBJ1-1; D possibly corresponds to TRBD1 (5 bases). The V gene lost 8 bases and the J gene lost 9 bases, with 13 bases spanning the gap. This CDR3 region has 11 residues. Germline CDR1 reads MNHEY; CDR2 reads SVGAGI. The CDR3 DNA sequence: TGTGCCAGCGGCAGGGAAGGAAAAGCTTTCTTT. As protein: CASGREGKAFF.

V usage is TRBV5-5 and J usage is TRBJ2-1; 8 bases are shared with TRBD2. The length of the CDR3 is 13 residues. Trimming at V came to 5 bases and at J to 7 bases, leaving 5 bases not matched to a gene. Germline V gene sequence: CDR1 SGHKS, CDR2 YYEKEE (reference sequence). CDR3 amino acids: CASRRIAGNEQFF. The CDR3 nucleotides read TGTGCCAGCAGACGGATAGCGGGGAATGAGCAGTTCTTC. Variable domain in full (rest from reference TRBV5-5 and TRBJ2-1): DAGVTQSPTHLIKTRGQQVTLRCSPISGHKSVSWYQQVLGQGPQFIFQYYEKEERGRGNFPDRFSARQFPNYSSELNVNALLLGDSALYLCASRRIAGNEQFFGPGTRLTVL.